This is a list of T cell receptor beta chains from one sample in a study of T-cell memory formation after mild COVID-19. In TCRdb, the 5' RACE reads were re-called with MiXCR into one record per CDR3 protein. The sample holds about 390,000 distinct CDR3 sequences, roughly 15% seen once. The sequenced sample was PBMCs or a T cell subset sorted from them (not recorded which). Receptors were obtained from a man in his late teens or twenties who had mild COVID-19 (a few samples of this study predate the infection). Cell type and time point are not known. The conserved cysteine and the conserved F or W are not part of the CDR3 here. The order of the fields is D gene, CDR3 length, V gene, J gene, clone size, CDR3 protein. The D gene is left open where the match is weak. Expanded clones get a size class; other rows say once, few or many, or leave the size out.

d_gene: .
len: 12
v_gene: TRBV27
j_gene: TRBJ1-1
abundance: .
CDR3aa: ASSSHLGNTEAF

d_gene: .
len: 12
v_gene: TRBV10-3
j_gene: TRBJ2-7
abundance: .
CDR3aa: AISEMSTQDEQY

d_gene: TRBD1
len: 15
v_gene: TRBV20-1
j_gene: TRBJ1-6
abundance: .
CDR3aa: SARQQGAGSYNSPLH

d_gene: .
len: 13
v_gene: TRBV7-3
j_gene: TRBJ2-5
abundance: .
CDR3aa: ASSYGGGGIETQY

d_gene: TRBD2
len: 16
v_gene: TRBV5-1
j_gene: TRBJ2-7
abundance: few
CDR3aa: ASSLAGTSGGSSYEQY

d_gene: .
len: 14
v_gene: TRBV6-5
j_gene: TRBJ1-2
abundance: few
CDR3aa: ASSYSIGAGPYGYT

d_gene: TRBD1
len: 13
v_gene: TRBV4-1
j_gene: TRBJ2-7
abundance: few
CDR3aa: ASSQADRASYEQY

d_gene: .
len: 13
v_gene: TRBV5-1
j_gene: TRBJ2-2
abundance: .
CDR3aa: ASSLETGNTGELF

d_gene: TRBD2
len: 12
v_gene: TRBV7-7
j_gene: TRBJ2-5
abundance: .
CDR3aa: ASSPVAGHQTQY

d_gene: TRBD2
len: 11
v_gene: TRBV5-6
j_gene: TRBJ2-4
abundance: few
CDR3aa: ASSPAGTSLQY

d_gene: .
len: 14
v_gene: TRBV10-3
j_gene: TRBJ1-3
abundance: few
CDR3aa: AISEFLGSSGNTIY

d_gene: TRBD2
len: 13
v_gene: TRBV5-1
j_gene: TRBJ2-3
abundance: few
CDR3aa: ASRIPLAGEDTQY

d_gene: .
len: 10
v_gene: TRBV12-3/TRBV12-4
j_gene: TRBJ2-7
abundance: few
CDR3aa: ASTRGGTEQY

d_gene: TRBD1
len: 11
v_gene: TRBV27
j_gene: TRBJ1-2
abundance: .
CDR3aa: ASGPRQGHGYT

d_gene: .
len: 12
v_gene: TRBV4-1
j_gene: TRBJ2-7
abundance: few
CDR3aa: ASSPYSGVDEQY

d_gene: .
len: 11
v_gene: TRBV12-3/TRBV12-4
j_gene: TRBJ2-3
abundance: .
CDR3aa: ASRSTISDTQY

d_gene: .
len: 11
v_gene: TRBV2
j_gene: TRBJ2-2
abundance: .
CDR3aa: ASSEESSGELF

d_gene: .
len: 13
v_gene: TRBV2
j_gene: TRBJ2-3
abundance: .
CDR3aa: ASKKTRGRVDTQY

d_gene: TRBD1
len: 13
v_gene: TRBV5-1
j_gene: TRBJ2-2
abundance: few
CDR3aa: ASRAGTGKAGELF

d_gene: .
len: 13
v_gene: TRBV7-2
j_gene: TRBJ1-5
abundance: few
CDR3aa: ASSFFVQGNQPQH

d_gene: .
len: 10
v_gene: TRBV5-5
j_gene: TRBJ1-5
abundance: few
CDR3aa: ASSLFLGAQH

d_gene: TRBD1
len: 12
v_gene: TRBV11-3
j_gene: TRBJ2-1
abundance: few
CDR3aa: ASSGQGRRGEQF

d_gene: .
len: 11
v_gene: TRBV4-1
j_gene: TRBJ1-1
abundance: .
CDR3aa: ASSQDVASEAF

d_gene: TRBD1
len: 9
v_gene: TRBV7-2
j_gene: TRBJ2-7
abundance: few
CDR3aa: ASRTGYGQY

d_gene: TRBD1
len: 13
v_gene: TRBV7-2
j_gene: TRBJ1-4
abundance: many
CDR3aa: ASSSPGGIREKLF

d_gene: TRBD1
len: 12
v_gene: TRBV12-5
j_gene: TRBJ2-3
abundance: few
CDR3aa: ASGLGQGADTQY

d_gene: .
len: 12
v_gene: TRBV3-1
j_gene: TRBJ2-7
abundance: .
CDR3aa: ASSPAGHNYEQY

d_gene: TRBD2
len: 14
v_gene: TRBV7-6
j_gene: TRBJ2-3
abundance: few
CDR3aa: ASSLVGGGVTDTQY

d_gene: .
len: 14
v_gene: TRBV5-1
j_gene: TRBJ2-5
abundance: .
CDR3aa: ASSSAGAGGEETQY

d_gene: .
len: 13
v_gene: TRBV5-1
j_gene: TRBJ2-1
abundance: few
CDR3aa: ASSLALGLYNEQF

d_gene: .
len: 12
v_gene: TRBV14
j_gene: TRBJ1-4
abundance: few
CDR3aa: ASSPEWGGEKLF

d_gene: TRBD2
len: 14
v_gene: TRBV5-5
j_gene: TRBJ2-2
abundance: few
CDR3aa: ASSLFGGGNTGELF

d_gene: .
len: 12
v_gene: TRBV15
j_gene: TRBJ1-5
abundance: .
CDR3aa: ATSRRSSGQPQH

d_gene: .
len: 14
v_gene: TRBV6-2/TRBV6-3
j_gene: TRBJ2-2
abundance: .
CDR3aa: ASKLSGAWRTGELF

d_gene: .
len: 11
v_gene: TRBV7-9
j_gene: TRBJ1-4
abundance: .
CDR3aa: ASSPAGNEKLF

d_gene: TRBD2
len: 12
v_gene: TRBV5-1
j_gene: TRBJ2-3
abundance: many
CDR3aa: ASSPGLATDTQY

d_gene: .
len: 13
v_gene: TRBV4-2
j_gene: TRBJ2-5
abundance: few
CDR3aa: ASSQGVRSGETQY

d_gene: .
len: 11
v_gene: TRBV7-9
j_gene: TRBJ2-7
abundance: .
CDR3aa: ASSPFRVNEQY

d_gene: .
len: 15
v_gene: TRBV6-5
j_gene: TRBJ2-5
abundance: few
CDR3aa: ASSYGELDGRQETQY

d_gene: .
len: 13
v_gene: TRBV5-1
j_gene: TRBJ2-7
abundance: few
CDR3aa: ASSLAAGQIYEQY

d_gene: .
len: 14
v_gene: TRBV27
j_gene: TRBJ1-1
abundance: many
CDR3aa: ASSFPSGPRATEAF

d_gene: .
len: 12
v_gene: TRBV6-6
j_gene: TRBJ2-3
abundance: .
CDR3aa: ASSYFVASDTQY

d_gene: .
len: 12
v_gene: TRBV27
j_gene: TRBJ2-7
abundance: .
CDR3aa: ASSWTRESYEQY